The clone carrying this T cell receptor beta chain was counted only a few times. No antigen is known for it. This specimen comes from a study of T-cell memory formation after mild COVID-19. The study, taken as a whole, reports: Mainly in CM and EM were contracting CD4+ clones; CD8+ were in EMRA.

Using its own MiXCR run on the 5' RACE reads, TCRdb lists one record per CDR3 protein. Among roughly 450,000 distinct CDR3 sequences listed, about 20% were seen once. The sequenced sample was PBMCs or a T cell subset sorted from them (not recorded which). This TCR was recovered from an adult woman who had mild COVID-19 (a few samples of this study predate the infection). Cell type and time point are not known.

This chain's CDR3 is CASSEALTDTQYF. DNA for the CDR3: TGTGCCAGCAGTGAAGCGCTAACAGATACGCAGTATTTT. The chain combines TRBV2 with TRBJ2-3; D is uncertain. Germline CDR1 reads SNHLY; CDR2 reads FYNNEI. The CDR3 spans 13 residues. Between the trimmed V and J ends, which lost 0 bases and 3 bases, there was a span of 4 bases.